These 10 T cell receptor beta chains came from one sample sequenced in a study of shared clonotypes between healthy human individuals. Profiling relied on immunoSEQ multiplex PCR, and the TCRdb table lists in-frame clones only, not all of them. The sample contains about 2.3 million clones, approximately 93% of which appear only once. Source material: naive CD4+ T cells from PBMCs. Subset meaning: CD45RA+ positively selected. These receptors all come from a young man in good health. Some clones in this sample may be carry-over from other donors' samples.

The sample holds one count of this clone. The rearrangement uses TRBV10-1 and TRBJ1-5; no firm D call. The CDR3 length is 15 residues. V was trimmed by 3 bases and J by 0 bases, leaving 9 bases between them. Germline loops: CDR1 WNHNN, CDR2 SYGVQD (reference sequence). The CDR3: CASSDRVGSNQPQHF. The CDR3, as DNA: TGCGCCAGCAGTGATAGGGTAGGTAGCAATCAGCCCCAGCATTTT.

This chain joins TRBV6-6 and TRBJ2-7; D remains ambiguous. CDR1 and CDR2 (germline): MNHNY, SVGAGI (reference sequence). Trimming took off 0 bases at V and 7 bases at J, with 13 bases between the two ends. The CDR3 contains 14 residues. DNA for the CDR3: TGTGCCAGCAGTTACTCTACTTTCGGGCAAGAGCAGTACTTC. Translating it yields CASSYSTFGQEQYF.

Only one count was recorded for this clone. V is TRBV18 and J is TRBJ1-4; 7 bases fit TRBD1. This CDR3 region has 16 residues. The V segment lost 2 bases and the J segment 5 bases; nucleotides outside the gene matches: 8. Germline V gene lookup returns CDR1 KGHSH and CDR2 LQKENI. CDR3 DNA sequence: TGTGCCAGCTCACCATATCGGACAGGACAGAATGAAAAACTGTTTTTT. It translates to CASSPYRTGQNEKLFF.

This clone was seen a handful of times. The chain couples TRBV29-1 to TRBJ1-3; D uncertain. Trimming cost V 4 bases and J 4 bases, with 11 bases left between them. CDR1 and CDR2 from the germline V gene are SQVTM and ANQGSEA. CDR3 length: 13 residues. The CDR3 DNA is TGCAGCGTTGGTGTAGGGTGGGGAAACACCATATATTTT. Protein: CSVGVGWGNTIYF.

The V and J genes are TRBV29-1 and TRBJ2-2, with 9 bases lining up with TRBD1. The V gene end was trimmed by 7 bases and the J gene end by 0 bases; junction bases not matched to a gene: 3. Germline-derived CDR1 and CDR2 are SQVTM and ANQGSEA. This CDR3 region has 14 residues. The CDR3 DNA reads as TGCAGCGCGGGGACAGGGCCGAACACCGGGGAGCTGTTTTTT. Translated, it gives CSAGTGPNTGELFF.

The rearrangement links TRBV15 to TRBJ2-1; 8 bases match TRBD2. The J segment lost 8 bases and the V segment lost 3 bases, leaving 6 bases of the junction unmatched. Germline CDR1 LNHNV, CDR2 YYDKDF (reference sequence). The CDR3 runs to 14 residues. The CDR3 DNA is TGTGCCACCAGCAGGCAGCGGGGGTTCGATGAGCAGTTCTTC. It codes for CATSRQRGFDEQFF.

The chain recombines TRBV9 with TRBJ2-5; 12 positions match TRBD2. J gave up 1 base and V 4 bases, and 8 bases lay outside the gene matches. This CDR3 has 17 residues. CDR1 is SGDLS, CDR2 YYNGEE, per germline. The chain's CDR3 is CASSPPGLAGLQETQYF. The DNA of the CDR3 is TGTGCCAGCAGCCCCCCGGGACTAGCGGGTCTCCAAGAGACCCAGTACTTC.

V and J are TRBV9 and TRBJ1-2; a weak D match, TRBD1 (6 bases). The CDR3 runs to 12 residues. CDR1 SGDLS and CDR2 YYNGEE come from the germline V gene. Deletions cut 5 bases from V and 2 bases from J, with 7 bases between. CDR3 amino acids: CASRGQNYGYTF. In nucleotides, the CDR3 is TGTGCCAGCAGGGGACAAAACTATGGCTACACCTTC.

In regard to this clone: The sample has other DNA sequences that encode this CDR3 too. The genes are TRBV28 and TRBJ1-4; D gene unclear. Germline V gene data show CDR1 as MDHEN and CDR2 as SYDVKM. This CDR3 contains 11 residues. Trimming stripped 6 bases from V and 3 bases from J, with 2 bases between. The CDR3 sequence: CASRANEKLFF. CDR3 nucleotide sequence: TGTGCCAGCAGGGCTAATGAAAAACTGTTTTTT.

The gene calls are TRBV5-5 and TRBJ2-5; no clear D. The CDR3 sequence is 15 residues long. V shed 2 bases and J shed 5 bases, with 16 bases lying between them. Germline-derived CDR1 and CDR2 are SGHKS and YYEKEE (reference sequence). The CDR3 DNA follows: TGTGCCAGCAGCTTCCGGAGAGGAGTAGGGGAGACCCAGTACTTC. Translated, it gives CASSFRRGVGETQYF. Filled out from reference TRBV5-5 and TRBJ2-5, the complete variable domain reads DAGVTQSPTHLIKTRGQQVTLRCSPISGHKSVSWYQQVLGQGPQFIFQYYEKEERGRGNFPDRFSARQFPNYSSELNVNALLLGDSALYLCASSFRRGVGETQYFGPGTRLLVL.